Listed below are T cell receptor beta chains from one sample, sequenced in a study of blood T cell repertoires in COVID-19. TCRdb keeps only in-frame clones here, not all; method: immunoSEQ multiplex PCR. This table has about 40,000 clones, approximately 85% appearing once. The specimen was peripheral blood. The receptors stem from a human donor in a cohort sampled during active COVID-19. CDR3s include the opening cysteine and the closing phenylalanine or tryptophan. A D gene is named only where the DNA matches it firmly. For some rows the clone size is stated as once, few or many, or as a class when expanded; others skip it.

v_gene	j_gene	d_gene	abundance	len	CDR3aa	CDR3nt
TRBV27	TRBJ1-6	TRBD1	.	17	CASSLQGAIGYNSPLHF	TGTGCCAGCAGTTTACAGGGGGCGATCGGCTATAATTCACCCCTCCACTTT
TRBV27	TRBJ2-7	.	.	14	CASSFRRSSYEQYF	TGTGCCAGCAGTTTTCGGCGGAGCTCCTACGAGCAGTACTTC
TRBV5-1	TRBJ2-7	TRBD2	few	15	CASSLASQRGYEQYF	TGCGCCAGCAGCTTGGCCTCTCAGCGGGGCTACGAGCAGTACTTC
TRBV5-1	TRBJ2-3	TRBD2	.	15	CASSFSGGAPDTQYF	TGCGCCAGCAGCTTCAGCGGGGGGGCCCCAGATACGCAGTATTTT
TRBV10-1	TRBJ1-1	.	.	14	CASSGGHLNTEAFF	TGCGCCAGCAGTGGAGGACATCTGAACACTGAAGCTTTCTTT
TRBV28	TRBJ2-2	.	.	19	CASSLYSTMAAGFTGELFF	TGTGCCAGCAGTTTATACTCTACTATGGCGGCGGGGTTCACCGGGGAGCTGTTTTTT
TRBV29-1	TRBJ2-1	TRBD1	once	14	CSVEEDRGSNEQFF	TGCAGCGTTGAAGAGGACAGGGGGTCCAATGAGCAGTTCTTC
TRBV19	TRBJ2-4	TRBD1	.	16	CASSSTTGGAKNIQYF	TGTGCCAGTAGTTCAACGACAGGGGGAGCCAAAAACATTCAGTACTTC
TRBV19	TRBJ1-5	TRBD1	.	15	CASSSQGAVTQPQHF	TGTGCCAGTAGTTCCCAGGGGGCGGTCACTCAGCCCCAGCATTTT
TRBV7-2	TRBJ2-2	TRBD2	.	14	CASSSGGAAGELFF	TGTGCCAGCAGCTCCGGGGGGGCAGCCGGGGAGCTGTTTTTT
TRBV14	TRBJ2-1	.	.	14	CASSQVGGVNEQFF	TGTGCCAGCAGCCAAGTGGGGGGTGTCAATGAGCAGTTCTTC
TRBV2	TRBJ1-5	.	few	13	CASSADTNQPQHF	TGTGCCAGCAGCGCAGACACCAATCAGCCCCAGCATTTT
TRBV2	TRBJ2-3	.	.	15	CASSEARDITDTQYF	TGTGCCAGCAGTGAAGCAAGGGACATCACAGATACGCAGTATTTT
TRBV2	TRBJ2-3	TRBD1	.	15	CASREHRGGTDTQYF	TGTGCCAGCAGAGAACACAGGGGGGGCACAGATACGCAGTATTTT
TRBV7-9	TRBJ1-2	.	few	13	CASSLPNRDGYTF	TGTGCCAGCAGCTTACCGAACAGGGATGGCTACACCTTC
TRBV7-9	TRBJ2-5	TRBD2	once	17	CASSSWGSGGPQETQYF	TGTGCCAGCAGCAGCTGGGGGAGCGGGGGGCCCCAAGAGACCCAGTACTTC
TRBV4-1	TRBJ1-5	.	.	13	CASSPSQGQPQHF	TGCGCCAGCAGCCCAAGCCAGGGACAGCCCCAGCATTTT
TRBV2	TRBJ1-3	.	few	14	CASRMTASGNTIYF	TGTGCCAGCAGGATGACAGCCTCTGGAAACACCATATATTTT
TRBV3-1/TRBV3-2	TRBJ1-4	.	.	13	CASRRRQNEKLFF	TGTGCCAGCAGACGTCGACAAAATGAAAAACTGTTTTTT
TRBV12-2	TRBJ1-2	.	.	18	CASRSHQPRGTDNYGYTF	TGTGCAAGTCGCTCCCACCAACCCCGGGGGACGGACAACTATGGCTACACCTTC
TRBV11-3	TRBJ2-1	TRBD2	.	16	CASSFGGADSYNEQFF	TGTGCCAGCAGCTTCGGGGGGGCCGACTCCTACAATGAGCAGTTCTTC
TRBV2	TRBJ2-1	.	once	12	CASSGGYNEQFF	TGTGCCAGCAGCGGAGGGTACAATGAGCAGTTCTTC
TRBV19	TRBJ1-5	TRBD1	.	15	CASRNRGQGNQPQHF	TGTGCCAGTCGAAACAGGGGGCAGGGCAATCAGCCCCAGCATTTT
TRBV9	TRBJ2-2	.	.	14	CASSVAPNTGELFF	TGTGCCAGCAGCGTAGCTCCGAACACCGGGGAGCTGTTTTTT
TRBV13	TRBJ2-4	TRBD2	.	15	CASSRTSGGAAIQYF	TGTGCCAGCAGCCGGACTAGCGGGGGGGCGGCCATTCAGTACTTC
TRBV5-3	TRBJ2-3	TRBD2	.	17	CARSPPPSGPRTDTQYF	TGTGCCAGAAGCCCCCCGCCTAGCGGCCCCCGCACAGATACGCAGTATTTT
TRBV7-9	TRBJ1-1	.	.	15	CASSPSVTLNTEAFF	TGTGCCAGCAGCCCGAGTGTAACGCTGAACACTGAAGCTTTCTTT
TRBV11-2	TRBJ2-3	TRBD2	once	15	CASSLDGGAADTQYF	TGTGCCAGCAGCTTAGACGGGGGGGCCGCGGATACGCAGTATTTT
TRBV5-6	TRBJ2-3	.	.	15	CASSPVARGTDTQYF	TGTGCCAGCAGCCCAGTAGCGAGGGGCACAGATACGCAGTATTTT
TRBV10-2	TRBJ2-1	TRBD2	.	14	CASSLAGGPHEQFF	TGCGCCAGCAGTCTAGCGGGGGGGCCGCATGAGCAGTTCTTC
TRBV12-3/TRBV12-4	TRBJ2-7	.	.	13	CASSGDSFYEQYF	TGTGCCAGCAGTGGGGACTCTTTCTACGAGCAGTACTTC
TRBV11-2	TRBJ2-2	TRBD1	.	16	CASSLITGGSGGELFF	TGTGCCAGCAGCTTAATAACAGGGGGCTCGGGCGGGGAGCTGTTTTTT
TRBV4-1	TRBJ1-1	TRBD1	.	17	CASSHFNTGGRDTEAFF	TGCGCCAGCAGCCACTTTAACACAGGGGGCCGGGACACTGAAGCTTTCTTT
TRBV5-1	TRBJ2-3	.	.	16	CASSLRGAGATDTQYF	TGCGCCAGCAGCTTGAGGGGGGCGGGGGCCACAGATACGCAGTATTTT
TRBV20-1	TRBJ2-1	.	.	14	CSASASVFYNEQFF	TGCAGTGCTAGTGCTAGCGTGTTTTACAATGAGCAGTTCTTC
TRBV7-3	TRBJ2-5	TRBD2	.	15	CASSPGRGGRETQYF	TGTGCCAGCAGCCCGGGGCGGGGGGGCCGGGAGACCCAGTACTTC
TRBV9	TRBJ2-3	.	.	16	CASSERGGARTDTQYF	TGTGCCAGCAGCGAAAGGGGGGGGGCCCGAACAGATACGCAGTATTTT
TRBV7-9	TRBJ1-4	.	.	15	CASSNPAATNEKLFF	TGTGCCAGCAGCAATCCAGCGGCAACTAATGAAAAACTGTTTTTT
TRBV5-1	TRBJ1-4	TRBD1	.	15	CASSNQTGLNEKLFF	TGCGCCAGCAGCAACCAGACAGGGCTGAATGAAAAACTGTTTTTT
TRBV6-5	TRBJ2-5	.	.	12	CASSTGRTFQYF	TGTGCCAGCTCCACTGGGAGGACCTTCCAGTACTTC
TRBV7-3	TRBJ2-3	.	.	14	CASRAVNPSDTQYF	TGTGCCAGCAGAGCGGTGAACCCATCAGATACGCAGTATTTT
TRBV5-1	TRBJ2-5	.	.	13	CASSSSPGETQYF	TGCGCCAGCAGCTCCTCCCCCGGGGAGACCCAGTACTTC
TRBV2	TRBJ1-5	TRBD1	.	13	CASRRTGAQPQHF	TGTGCCAGCAGGAGGACAGGGGCCCAGCCCCAGCATTTT